The clone carrying this TCR beta chain has a handful of counts. Its antigen is currently unknown. Those donating, healthy Caucasian individuals from Russia, were aged roughly 6 to 100. They isolated at least 6 million PBMCs from each sample. This sample is part of a study of blood T cells in healthy people across ages. Study results and limitations: TCR beta diversity, measured per million T cells, fell in a roughly linear way with age.

Through a sample-barcoded 5' primer and a J-beta primer mix, a second PCR was run for roughly 6 to 12 cycles. Carrying 12 random nucleotides, a template-switch adaptor labeled each individual cDNA molecule. TCRdb called the 5' RACE reads again in MiXCR, with one record for every CDR3 protein. This table holds nearly 1 million distinct CDR3 sequences, roughly 51% found once. With V trimmed by 5 bases and J by 2 bases, 4 bases remained unmatched. Germline CDR1 MNHNS, CDR2 SASEGT. The CDR3 runs to 14 residues. This chain connects TRBV6-1 to TRBJ2-5, with TRBD1 matching over 8 bases. Sequencing was done on a sample of blood. The source is a woman in her sixties or seventies in good health. Here the CDR3 reads CASSLDRDQETQYF. For the CDR3, the DNA is TGTGCCAGCAGTTTGGACAGGGATCAAGAGACCCAGTACTTC.